The rows below give T cell receptor beta chains drawn from one sample of a study of blood T cells in healthy people across ages. TCRdb passed the 5' RACE reads through MiXCR, listing each CDR3 protein once. The sample holds 1.5 million to 2 million distinct CDR3 sequences, 28% seen once. The source material was blood. The origin of the receptors is a woman in her thirties in good health. Each CDR3 is given without its conserved first and last residue. Fields, in order: V gene, J gene, clone size, D gene, CDR3 protein. A D gene is named only where the DNA matches it firmly. A clone size is listed for some rows: how often the clone was seen (once, few, many), or a class if it is expanded.

V: TRBV7-2
J: TRBJ2-3
size: few
D: -
CDR3: ASSAQLTDTQY

V: TRBV14
J: TRBJ1-1
size: many
D: TRBD1
CDR3: ASSPGTVEAF

V: TRBV11-2
J: TRBJ2-4
size: few
D: -
CDR3: ASSFRVFGKNIQY

V: TRBV15
J: TRBJ2-4
size: -
D: TRBD2
CDR3: ATSTERGLAKNIQY

V: TRBV28
J: TRBJ1-4
size: -
D: -
CDR3: ASSLGRQRVEKLF

V: TRBV29-1
J: TRBJ2-2
size: few
D: -
CDR3: SVGGTLNTGELF

V: TRBV20-1
J: TRBJ2-1
size: many
D: TRBD2
CDR3: SARTSGGGEQF

V: TRBV5-1
J: TRBJ2-5
size: few
D: -
CDR3: ASSFELYQETQY

V: TRBV2
J: TRBJ2-4
size: -
D: -
CDR3: ASSATDSKNIQY

V: TRBV5-1
J: TRBJ2-4
size: few
D: TRBD1
CDR3: ASSLGQGPLEQY

V: TRBV7-7
J: TRBJ2-5
size: -
D: -
CDR3: ASSPLPGVGGGETQY

V: TRBV10-3
J: TRBJ2-2
size: -
D: -
CDR3: AISGALDGAGELF

V: TRBV29-1
J: TRBJ2-3
size: few
D: -
CDR3: SVELGIGTDTQY

V: TRBV3-1
J: TRBJ2-7
size: -
D: -
CDR3: ATIKAFGEQY

V: TRBV5-1
J: TRBJ1-4
size: few
D: TRBD1
CDR3: ASSLIGTGVEKLF

V: TRBV5-1
J: TRBJ2-7
size: few
D: TRBD1
CDR3: ASNVQGSHEQY

V: TRBV6-5
J: TRBJ1-5
size: -
D: -
CDR3: ASSTSRGYGKPQH

V: TRBV5-1
J: TRBJ2-7
size: -
D: TRBD2
CDR3: ASSPNREGPYEQY

V: TRBV29-1
J: TRBJ2-3
size: few
D: -
CDR3: SVARSGSDTQY

V: TRBV2
J: TRBJ1-2
size: few
D: TRBD1
CDR3: ASSDRGMGYGYT

V: TRBV11-1
J: TRBJ2-4
size: many
D: -
CDR3: ASSSRDTKNIQY

V: TRBV9
J: TRBJ1-3
size: -
D: -
CDR3: ASSVGAVSGNTIY

V: TRBV20-1
J: TRBJ1-1
size: few
D: -
CDR3: SASPGGLGTEAF

V: TRBV18
J: TRBJ2-5
size: -
D: -
CDR3: ASSPMARQETQY

V: TRBV7-9
J: TRBJ2-7
size: -
D: TRBD1
CDR3: ASSAAGTGDEQY

V: TRBV4-1
J: TRBJ1-5
size: -
D: -
CDR3: ASSQVPIGGQPQH

V: TRBV7-2
J: TRBJ2-1
size: few
D: -
CDR3: ASSSRGWETYNEQF

V: TRBV4-3
J: TRBJ2-1
size: -
D: -
CDR3: ANSQATGFSYNEQF

V: TRBV2
J: TRBJ2-7
size: -
D: -
CDR3: ASSEGRTDQNYEQY

V: TRBV2
J: TRBJ2-1
size: few
D: -
CDR3: ASWKEYNEQF

V: TRBV20-1
J: TRBJ1-1
size: -
D: -
CDR3: SASRTANTEAF

V: TRBV12-3/TRBV12-4
J: TRBJ1-2
size: -
D: -
CDR3: ASSFAPQGPGYT

V: TRBV20-1
J: TRBJ2-7
size: many
D: -
CDR3: SAAGGSYEQY

V: TRBV3-1
J: TRBJ1-1
size: few
D: -
CDR3: ASSPRYSDTEAF

V: TRBV21-1
J: TRBJ2-5
size: -
D: -
CDR3: ASSKVQGGETQY

V: TRBV4-3
J: TRBJ2-7
size: few
D: TRBD2
CDR3: ASSQDQGRTSDFLYEQY

V: TRBV4-3
J: TRBJ2-2
size: few
D: -
CDR3: ASSQDTGTTNTRELF

V: TRBV12-3/TRBV12-4
J: TRBJ1-4
size: -
D: -
CDR3: ASSLMRAGKLF

V: TRBV28
J: TRBJ2-7
size: -
D: -
CDR3: ASTVPGPTYEQY

V: TRBV5-1
J: TRBJ1-4
size: few
D: TRBD1
CDR3: ASSPSGTGAEKLF

V: TRBV5-6
J: TRBJ1-1
size: -
D: -
CDR3: ASSPPGEGFVTEAF

V: TRBV20-1
J: TRBJ1-4
size: -
D: -
CDR3: SARDSEGLFNEKPF

V: TRBV20-1
J: TRBJ2-3
size: many
D: -
CDR3: SARESSRRGTDTQY

V: TRBV7-2
J: TRBJ2-7
size: -
D: TRBD1
CDR3: ASSSILRDRGVEQY

V: TRBV30
J: TRBJ1-5
size: -
D: -
CDR3: AWSIGFSNQPQH

V: TRBV5-6
J: TRBJ2-2
size: few
D: -
CDR3: ASSFGHTGELF

V: TRBV4-1
J: TRBJ1-1
size: few
D: -
CDR3: ASSLPRQGPQNTEAF

V: TRBV29-1
J: TRBJ2-7
size: -
D: TRBD1
CDR3: SVEKGQGVNEQY

V: TRBV6-6
J: TRBJ1-1
size: -
D: -
CDR3: ASSYGGQTTGAF